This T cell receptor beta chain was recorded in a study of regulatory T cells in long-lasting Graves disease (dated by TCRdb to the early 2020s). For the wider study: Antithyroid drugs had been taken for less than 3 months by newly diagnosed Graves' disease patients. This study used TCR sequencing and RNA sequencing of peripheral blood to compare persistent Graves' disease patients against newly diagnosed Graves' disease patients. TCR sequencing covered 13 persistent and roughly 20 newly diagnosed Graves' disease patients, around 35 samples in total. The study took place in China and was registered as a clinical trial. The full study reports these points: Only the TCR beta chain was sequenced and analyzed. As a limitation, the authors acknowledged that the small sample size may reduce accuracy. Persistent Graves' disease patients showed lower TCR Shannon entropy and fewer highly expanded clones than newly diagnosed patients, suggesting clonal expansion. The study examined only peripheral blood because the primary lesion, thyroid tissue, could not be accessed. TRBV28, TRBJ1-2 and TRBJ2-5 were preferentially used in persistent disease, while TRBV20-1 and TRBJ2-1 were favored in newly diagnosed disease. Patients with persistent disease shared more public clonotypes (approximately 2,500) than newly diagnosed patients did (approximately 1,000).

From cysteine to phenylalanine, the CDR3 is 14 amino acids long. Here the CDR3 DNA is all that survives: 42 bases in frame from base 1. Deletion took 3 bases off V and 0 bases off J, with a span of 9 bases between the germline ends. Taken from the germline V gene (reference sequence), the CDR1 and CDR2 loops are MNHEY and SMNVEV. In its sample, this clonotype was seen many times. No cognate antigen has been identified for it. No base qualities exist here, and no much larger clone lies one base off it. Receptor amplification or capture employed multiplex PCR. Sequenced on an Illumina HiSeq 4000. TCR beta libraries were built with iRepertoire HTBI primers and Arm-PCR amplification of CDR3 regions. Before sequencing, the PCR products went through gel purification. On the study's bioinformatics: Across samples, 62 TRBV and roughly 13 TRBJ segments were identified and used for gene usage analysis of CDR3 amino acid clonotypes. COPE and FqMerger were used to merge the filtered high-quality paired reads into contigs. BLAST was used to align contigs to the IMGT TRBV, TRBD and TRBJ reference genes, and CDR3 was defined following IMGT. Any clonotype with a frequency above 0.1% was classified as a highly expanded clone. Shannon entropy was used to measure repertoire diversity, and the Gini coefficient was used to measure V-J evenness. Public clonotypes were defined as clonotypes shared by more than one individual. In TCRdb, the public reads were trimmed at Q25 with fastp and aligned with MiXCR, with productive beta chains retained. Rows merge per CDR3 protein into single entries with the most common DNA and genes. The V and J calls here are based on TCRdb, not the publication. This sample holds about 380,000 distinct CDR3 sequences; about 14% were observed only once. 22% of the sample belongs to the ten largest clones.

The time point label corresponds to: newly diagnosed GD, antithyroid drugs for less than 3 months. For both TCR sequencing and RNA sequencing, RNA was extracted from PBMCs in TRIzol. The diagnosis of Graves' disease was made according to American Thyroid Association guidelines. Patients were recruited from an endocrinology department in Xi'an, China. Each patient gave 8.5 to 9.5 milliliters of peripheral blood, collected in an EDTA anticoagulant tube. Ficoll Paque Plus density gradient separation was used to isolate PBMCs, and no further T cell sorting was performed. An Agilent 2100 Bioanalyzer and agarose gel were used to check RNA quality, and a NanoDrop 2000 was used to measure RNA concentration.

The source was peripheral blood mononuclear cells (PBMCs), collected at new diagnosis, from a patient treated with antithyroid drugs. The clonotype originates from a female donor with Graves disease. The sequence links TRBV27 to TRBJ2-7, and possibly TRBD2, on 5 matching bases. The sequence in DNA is TGTGCCAGCAGTTTGAGCGGCTACTCCTACGAGCAGTACTTC. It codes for CASSLSGYSYEQYF.